These T cell receptor beta chains were read from a single sample in a study of identical twins. MiXCR, run by TCRdb on the 5' RACE reads, gives a single entry per CDR3 protein. The sample has around 680,000 distinct CDR3 sequences, more than 6.5% seen once. These sequences were also reported in another study, on yellow fever vaccine responses in identical twins.

The sequenced sample consisted of PBMCs. The receptors here all came from a woman between 18 and 29 years old in good health. CDR3s include the opening cysteine and the closing phenylalanine or tryptophan. Each record gives: clone size, D gene, V gene, J gene, CDR3 protein, CDR3 DNA. The D gene is left open where the match is weak. For some rows the clone size is stated as once, few or many, or as a class when expanded; others skip it.

>few|NA|TRBV11-2|TRBJ2-3
CASSLKGGVGTDTQYF
TGTGCCAGCAGCTTGAAGGGCGGTGTAGGCACAGATACGCAGTATTTT
>few|TRBD1|TRBV20-1|TRBJ2-2
CSARTGTQNTGELFF
TGCAGTGCTAGGACAGGGACCCAGAACACCGGGGAGCTGTTTTTT
>many|TRBD2|TRBV27|TRBJ2-7
CASSFTLAGREQYF
TGTGCCAGCAGTTTTACACTAGCGGGACGCGAGCAGTACTTC
>NA|TRBD2|TRBV25-1|TRBJ2-5
CASSEGATSKETQYF
TGTGCCAGCAGTGAGGGAGCGACTAGCAAAGAGACCCAGTACTTC
>NA|NA|TRBV2|TRBJ1-2
CASSEFPQFGYTF
TGTGCCAGCAGTGAGTTCCCGCAGTTTGGCTACACCTTC
>few|NA|TRBV5-1|TRBJ2-2
CASSPFRDIDTGELFF
TGCGCCAGCAGCCCATTCCGGGACATTGACACCGGGGAGCTGTTTTTT
>NA|TRBD2|TRBV27|TRBJ2-4
CASSTRQLAGVLAKNIQYF
TGTGCCAGCAGTACCCGTCAACTAGCGGGCGTTCTAGCCAAAAACATTCAGTACTTC
>NA|NA|TRBV25-1|TRBJ2-7
CASSAGSDEQYF
TGTGCCAGCAGTGCCGGTTCGGACGAGCAGTACTTC
>few|NA|TRBV5-6|TRBJ1-2
CASSFKVGYTF
TGTGCCAGCAGCTTTAAGGTTGGCTACACCTTC
>NA|TRBD2|TRBV27|TRBJ2-1
CASSSRTSGRAYDSYNEQFF
TGTGCCAGCAGTTCCCGGACTAGCGGGAGGGCCTACGACTCCTACAATGAGCAGTTCTTC
>few|NA|TRBV9|TRBJ2-6
CASTPGLSLAGANVLTF
TGTGCCAGCACTCCGGGACTCTCCCTGGCTGGGGCCAACGTCCTGACTTTC
>many|TRBD2|TRBV4-3|TRBJ2-3
CASSRTTSGSTTDTQYF
TGCGCCAGCAGCCGAACGACTAGCGGGAGTACTACAGATACGCAGTATTTT
>many|TRBD1|TRBV6-4|TRBJ1-1
CASSRGQVEGTEVFF
TGTGCCAGCAGTCGGGGACAGGTAGAGGGCACTGAAGTTTTCTTT
>NA|TRBD2|TRBV7-7|TRBJ2-1
CASSLALAGADEQFF
TGTGCTAGCAGCTTAGCCCTAGCGGGAGCCGATGAGCAGTTCTTC
>few|TRBD2|TRBV12-3/TRBV12-4|TRBJ2-2
CASSRLAGANTGELFF
TGTGCCAGCAGTCGACTAGCGGGAGCAAACACCGGGGAGCTGTTTTTT
>few|TRBD1|TRBV28|TRBJ1-5
CASRARGNQPQHF
TGTGCCAGCAGAGCCAGGGGGAATCAGCCCCAGCATTTT
>few|TRBD2|TRBV6-1|TRBJ2-1
CASSPYPAGDNEQFF
TGTGCCAGCAGCCCTTATCCGGCGGGGGACAATGAGCAGTTCTTC
>NA|TRBD1|TRBV24-1|TRBJ2-3
CATGATGRTADTQYF
TGTGCCACCGGCGCGACAGGGCGGACGGCAGATACGCAGTATTTT
>few|NA|TRBV30|TRBJ1-4
CACHPRTGNEKLFF
TGTGCCTGCCATCCTAGAACGGGGAATGAAAAACTGTTTTTT
>many|NA|TRBV6-5|TRBJ2-3
CASSYLGSSTDTQYF
TGTGCCAGCAGTTACTTGGGCAGTAGCACAGATACGCAGTATTTT
>NA|TRBD1|TRBV3-1|TRBJ2-1
CASSQKYAPTGVHEQFF
TGTGCCAGCAGCCAAAAATACGCACCCACAGGGGTCCATGAGCAGTTCTTC
>NA|TRBD2|TRBV20-1|TRBJ2-1
CSAPGTSGKLPYNEQFF
TGCAGTGCTCCGGGGACTAGCGGGAAACTCCCTTACAATGAGCAGTTCTTC
>NA|NA|TRBV7-8|TRBJ2-1
CASSSRVTAYNEQFF
TGTGCCAGCAGCTCTAGGGTGACCGCTTACAATGAGCAGTTCTTC
>many|TRBD2|TRBV5-1|TRBJ2-1
CASSLHGSSGSYNEQFF
TGCGCCAGCAGCTTACATGGATCTAGCGGATCCTACAATGAGCAGTTCTTC
>few|NA|TRBV6-5|TRBJ2-7
CASSYSTHRDKGSSYEQYF
TGTGCCAGCAGTTACTCGACACACCGGGACAAGGGGAGCTCCTACGAGCAGTACTTC
>NA|TRBD1|TRBV4-1|TRBJ2-2
CASSQGTGGTRELFF
TGCGCCAGCAGCCAAGGGACAGGGGGCACCAGGGAGCTGTTTTTT
>many|NA|TRBV12-3/TRBV12-4|TRBJ2-7
CASSLAGVVYEQYF
TGTGCCAGCAGTTTAGCGGGAGTCGTCTACGAGCAGTACTTC